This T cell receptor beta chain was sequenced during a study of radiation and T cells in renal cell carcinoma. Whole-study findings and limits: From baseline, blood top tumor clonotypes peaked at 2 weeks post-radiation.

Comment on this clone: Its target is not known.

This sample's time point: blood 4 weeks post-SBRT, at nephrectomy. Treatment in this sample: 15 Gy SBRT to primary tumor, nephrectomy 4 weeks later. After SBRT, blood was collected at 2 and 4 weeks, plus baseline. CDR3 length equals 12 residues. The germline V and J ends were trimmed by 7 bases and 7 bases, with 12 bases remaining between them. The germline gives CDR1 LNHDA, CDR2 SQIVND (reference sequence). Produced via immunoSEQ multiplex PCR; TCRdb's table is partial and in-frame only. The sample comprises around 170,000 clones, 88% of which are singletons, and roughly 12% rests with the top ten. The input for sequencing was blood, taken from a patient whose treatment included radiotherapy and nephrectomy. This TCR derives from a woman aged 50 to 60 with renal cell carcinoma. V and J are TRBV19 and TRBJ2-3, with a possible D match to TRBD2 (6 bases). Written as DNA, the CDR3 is TGTGCCAGTAAGCAGGAGGGCTATACGCAGTATTTT. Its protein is CASKQEGYTQYF.